These T cell receptor beta chains were read from a single sample in a study of OX40 agonist ivuxolimab in advanced cancers. TCRdb's copy holds only in-frame clones and misses some; the assay was immunoSEQ multiplex PCR. This table has 85,000 to 100,000 clones, around 87% appearing once. Sequencing used CD4+ or CD8+ T cells sorted from blood, obtained in a trial of the OX40 agonist ivuxolimab. The receptors originated from an adult with an advanced solid tumor such as melanoma, head and neck, liver or kidney cancer. CDR3s include the opening cysteine and the closing phenylalanine or tryptophan. Fields, in order: J gene, D gene, clone size, V gene, CDR3 DNA, CDR3 protein. D genes are given only for firm matches. Only some rows state a clone size, as once, few, many or a class for expanded clones.

>TRBJ2-1|TRBD2|NA|TRBV4-1
TGCGCCAGCAGCCAAGGTCTAGGGACTAGCGGGAGTTTAAATGAGCAGTTCTTC
CASSQGLGTSGSLNEQFF
>TRBJ2-2|TRBD2|NA|TRBV27
TGTGCCAGCAGTCGACCGGGACTAGACACCGGGGAGCTGTTTTTT
CASSRPGLDTGELFF
>TRBJ2-1|NA|NA|TRBV7-2
TGTGCCAGCAGCCTGGGTCGAAACAATGAGCAGTTCTTC
CASSLGRNNEQFF
>TRBJ1-1|NA|NA|TRBV6-1
TGTGCCAGCAGTGCCAACAGGCCTGAAGCTTTCTTT
CASSANRPEAFF
>TRBJ2-3|NA|NA|TRBV27
TGTGCCAGCAGTCCCCGGGTTCCTTTCACAGATACGCAGTATTTT
CASSPRVPFTDTQYF
>TRBJ1-1|NA|NA|TRBV29-1
TGCAGCGTTGAAGTTGACGGGGGGACTGAAGCTTTCTTT
CSVEVDGGTEAFF
>TRBJ1-5|TRBD1|medium-sized|TRBV9
TGTGCCAGCAGCGTAGCGGCAGGGGGAAATCAGCCCCAGCATTTT
CASSVAAGGNQPQHF
>TRBJ2-7|NA|few|TRBV5-1
TGCGCCAGCAGTCGAAGCGCCATCCTTTCCTACGAGCAGTACTTC
CASSRSAILSYEQYF
>TRBJ1-4|NA|NA|TRBV11-3
TGTGCCAGCAGCTTTAGGGGTAATGAAAAACTGTTTTTT
CASSFRGNEKLFF
>TRBJ2-2|TRBD1|NA|TRBV19
TGTGCCAGTACCATGAGGACAGGGGGCACCGGGGAGCTGTTTTTT
CASTMRTGGTGELFF
>TRBJ2-1|NA|NA|TRBV6-5
TGTGCCAGCAGTTACCACTGGGGGACACCAGAGCAGTTCTTC
CASSYHWGTPEQFF
>TRBJ2-5|NA|once|TRBV5-1
TGCGCCAGCAGCTTGGTTCGGCGCGAGACCCAGTACTTC
CASSLVRRETQYF
>TRBJ2-1|TRBD1|NA|TRBV10-2
TGCGCCAGCAGTAGACAGGGTTCGGACAATGAGCAGTTCTTC
CASSRQGSDNEQFF
>TRBJ1-4|NA|NA|TRBV18
TGTGCCAGCTCACCACTAAGGGATGAAAAACTGTTTTTT
CASSPLRDEKLFF
>TRBJ1-2|TRBD1|NA|TRBV15
TGTGCCACCAGCCATGGTACAGGGGGCGACTATGGCTACACCTTC
CATSHGTGGDYGYTF
>TRBJ2-6|NA|once|TRBV10-3
TGTGCCATCAGCCCGACGGGTAACTCTGGGGCCAACGTCCTGACTTTC
CAISPTGNSGANVLTF
>TRBJ1-4|NA|few|TRBV28
TGTGCCAGCAGTCCCTTTGGCAGGGAGGTTGAAAAACTGTTTTTT
CASSPFGREVEKLFF
>TRBJ2-5|NA|once|TRBV9
TGTGCCAGCAGCGTACATGCTACTCAAGAGACCCAGTACTTC
CASSVHATQETQYF
>TRBJ1-2|NA|NA|TRBV28
TGTGCCAGCAGTTCCGGAGATTTCTATGGCTACACCTTC
CASSSGDFYGYTF
>TRBJ1-1|NA|NA|TRBV27
TGTGCCAGCAGGCCCCGGACAAATAGAAAGAACACTGAAGCTTTCTTT
CASRPRTNRKNTEAFF
>TRBJ2-2|TRBD1|NA|TRBV7-9
TGTGCCAGCAGCCACCGGGACAGGGACGGCACCGGGGAGCTGTTTTTT
CASSHRDRDGTGELFF
>TRBJ2-3|NA|NA|TRBV29-1
TGCAGCGTAATACCGGGACTCGGGGTTTATGCGCAGTATTTT
CSVIPGLGVYAQYF
>TRBJ1-2|NA|NA|TRBV7-8
TGTGCCAGCAGCGCTTCCGGCGCGACACTTGGCTACACCTTC
CASSASGATLGYTF
>TRBJ2-2|TRBD2|NA|TRBV19
TGTGCCAGTAGTAAACCGGGACTAGCGGGAGGGGGGGAGCTGTTTTTT
CASSKPGLAGGGELFF
>TRBJ2-3|TRBD1|NA|TRBV6-1
TGTGCCAGCAGTGAGGACAGGGGCACTACAGATACGCAGTATTTT
CASSEDRGTTDTQYF
>TRBJ2-3|TRBD2|NA|TRBV5-1
TGCGCCAGCAGCCCGCAGGTAGCGGGACGCTCAGATGCGCAGTATTTT
CASSPQVAGRSDAQYF
>TRBJ2-1|TRBD1|NA|TRBV10-3
TGTGCCATCAGTGAACGGACAGGGACCTACAATGAGCAGTTCTTC
CAISERTGTYNEQFF
>TRBJ2-7|TRBD2|NA|TRBV6-6
TGTGCCAGCAGCCCGCTAGCGGTTTCCGCCTACGAGCAGTACTTC
CASSPLAVSAYEQYF
>TRBJ2-3|NA|once|TRBV28
TGTGCCAGCAGTGGCCAGGGGAAGGGAAGGATCCATACGCAGTATTTT
CASSGQGKGRIHTQYF
>TRBJ2-7|TRBD2|NA|TRBV19
TGTGCCAGTAGTACCTGGACTAGCGGATCCTACGAGCAGTACTTC
CASSTWTSGSYEQYF
>TRBJ1-5|TRBD1|NA|TRBV19
TGTGCCAGTATAGACAGGGTAAATAATCAGCCCCAGCATTTT
CASIDRVNNQPQHF
>TRBJ2-1|TRBD2|NA|TRBV27
TGTGCCAGCAGCCCCTCCAGACTAGCGACAAATGAGCAGTTCTTC
CASSPSRLATNEQFF
>TRBJ2-2|TRBD2|NA|TRBV7-9
TGTGCCAGCAGCTTAGAGTTACTAGCGGGCAACACCGGGGAGCTGTTTTTT
CASSLELLAGNTGELFF
>TRBJ2-1|NA|NA|TRBV5-1
TGCGCCAGCAGGGCGGAACCAAACTACAATGAGCAGTTCTTC
CASRAEPNYNEQFF
>TRBJ1-2|NA|NA|TRBV27
TGTGCCAGCAGTTTAAGGGGGGCTAACTATGGCTACACCTTC
CASSLRGANYGYTF
>TRBJ2-7|NA|NA|TRBV5-4
TGTGCCAGCAGCCCCGATGGGGGATCCTACGAGCAGTACTTC
CASSPDGGSYEQYF
>TRBJ1-1|NA|NA|TRBV10-2
TGCGCCAGCAGTGAAGCGAGGGCGCTGAACACTGAAGCTTTCTTT
CASSEARALNTEAFF
>TRBJ2-7|NA|NA|TRBV27
TGTGCCAGCAGTTTCTCAACGAGGGGGTACGAGCAGTACTTC
CASSFSTRGYEQYF
>TRBJ2-5|NA|NA|TRBV5-1
TGCGCCAGCAGCTTGTATGGAGAGACCCAGTACTTC
CASSLYGETQYF
>TRBJ2-4|NA|NA|TRBV6-5
TGTGCCAGCAGTTACACAGGGCCCAAAAACATTCAGTACTTC
CASSYTGPKNIQYF
>TRBJ2-2|NA|NA|TRBV9
TGTGCCAGCAGCGTAGAAGTAGGGGCGGCCACCGGGGAGCTGTTTTTT
CASSVEVGAATGELFF
>TRBJ1-3|NA|NA|TRBV2
TGTGCCAGCAGTGAGTGGCAGATGGGAGACACCATATATTTT
CASSEWQMGDTIYF
>TRBJ1-2|TRBD1|NA|TRBV25-1
TGTGCCAGCAGTGAGCCCGGGACAGGGAACTATGGCTACACCTTC
CASSEPGTGNYGYTF
>TRBJ2-2|NA|NA|TRBV2
TGTGCCAGCAGTGAGGGGGGCACGGACACCGGGGAGCTGTTTTTT
CASSEGGTDTGELFF
>TRBJ2-2|NA|few|TRBV2
TGTGCCAGCAGAGGCCAAGGAAACACCGGGGAGCTGTTTTTT
CASRGQGNTGELFF
>TRBJ1-6|NA|NA|TRBV14
TGTGCCAGCAGCCGCACCAGCAATTCACCCCTCCACTTT
CASSRTSNSPLHF
>TRBJ2-2|TRBD1|NA|TRBV9
TGTGCCAGCAGCGTAGCTTCAGGGGGAGACACCGGGGAGCTGTTTTTT
CASSVASGGDTGELFF
>TRBJ1-1|NA|once|TRBV6-5
TGTGCCAGCAGTTATGAACAGGGAAGGGCCACTGAAGCTTTCTTT
CASSYEQGRATEAFF
>TRBJ1-3|TRBD1|once|TRBV27
TGTGCCAGCAGTCCCAGGGGGCTCGGAAACACCATATATTTT
CASSPRGLGNTIYF
>TRBJ2-1|NA|NA|TRBV7-8
TGTGCCAGCAGCTTTCGCGGGACGACATACAATGAGCAGTTCTTC
CASSFRGTTYNEQFF
>TRBJ1-1|NA|NA|TRBV6-5
TGTGCCAGCAGTCACGAGGGGACTGAAGCTTTCTTT
CASSHEGTEAFF